This TCR beta chain is from a study of T-cell reconstitution after alpha-beta-depleted transplantation in children. Study-wide results and limits: T-cell counts and diversity at one year post-transplant came mainly from newly produced T cells.

As it was prepared, the TCRbeta library received unique molecular identifiers. One entry per CDR3 protein, called by TCRdb with MiXCR from the PCR reads. The sample contains around 800,000 distinct CDR3 sequences, 16% of which appear only once. V was cut by 2 bases and J by 3 bases, with 12 bases left in between. This CDR3 has 15 residues. This clonotype was found many times. Its antigen is unidentified. The source was PBMCs, mostly from graft donor cells, collected 360 days after TCRalphabeta/CD19-depleted stem cell transplant. The gene calls are TRBV12-3 or TRBV12-4 and TRBJ2-3; tentatively, D is TRBD2 (5 bases). The clonotype was recovered from a male patient younger than 18 who had a stem cell transplant for acute lymphoblastic leukemia, so the T cells may come from the graft donor. The CDR3 coding sequence is TGTGCCAGCAGTTTATGGGAGTCGGGTACAGATACGCAGTATTTT. As protein: CASSLWESGTDTQYF.